Following are 13 T cell receptor beta chains from one sample sequenced in a study of T cell responses to AZD1222 COVID-19 vaccine. Data came from immunoSEQ multiplex PCR; TCRdb stores just in-frame clones and leaves some out. The sample lists some 130,000 clones, 90% to 95% seen once, with roughly 7% in the top ten. The sample here was peripheral blood, taken 28 days after the second AZD1222 dose. Receptor source: an adult who received the AZD1222 COVID-19 vaccine.

The chain employs TRBV5-1 and TRBJ2-1; TRBD1 or TRBD2 may be the D gene (6 bases each). The germline gives CDR1 SGHRS, CDR2 YFSETQ. Trimming took off 3 bases at V and 12 bases at J, with 10 bases between the two ends. The CDR3 covers 11 residues. CDR3 DNA: TGCGCCAGCAGCTCACAGGGAGGGCAGTTCTTC. Translating gives CASSSQGGQFF.

The chain uses TRBV19 and TRBJ1-2; 9 nucleotides align to TRBD1. Germline V lookup: CDR1 LNHDA, CDR2 SQIVND (reference sequence). V shed 1 base and J 8 bases; nucleotides not matched to a gene: 2. The CDR3 totals 13 residues. CDR3 residues: CASSIGGQGGYTF. CDR3 DNA: TGTGCCAGTAGTATAGGGGGACAGGGAGGCTACACCTTC. Full variable domain (remainder filled in from reference TRBV19 and TRBJ1-2): DGGITQSPKYLFRKEGQNVTLSCEQNLNHDAMYWYRQDPGQGLRLIYYSQIVNDFQKGDIAEGYSVSREKKESFPLTVTSAQKNPTAFYLCASSIGGQGGYTFGSGTRLTVV.

The chain employs TRBV5-1 and TRBJ2-1, with D perhaps being TRBD1 or TRBD2 (6 bases each). This CDR3 spans 14 amino acids. Trimming pared 4 bases from V and 4 bases from J, leaving 12 bases between. The germline V gene has CDR1 SGHRS and CDR2 YFSETQ. Here the CDR3 reads CASSPGAGYNEQFF. As DNA, the CDR3 is TGCGCCAGCAGCCCGGGGGCGGGGTACAATGAGCAGTTCTTC.

The V call is TRBV11-3, the J call TRBJ1-1, with a possible D match to TRBD1 (5 bases). CDR3 length: 11 residues. V gave up 5 bases and J gave up 8 bases, with 9 bases separating them. Germline CDR1 is SGHNT and CDR2 is YENEEA. The CDR3 bases are TGTGCCAGCAGCCTACGACAGGAAGCTTTCTTT. Its protein is CASSLRQEAFF.

The chain is built from TRBV15 and TRBJ1-4; D is unresolved. The CDR3 is 14 residues long. The germline CDR1 and CDR2 sequences are LNHNV and YYDKDF (reference sequence). The germline V and J ends were trimmed by 3 bases and 8 bases, with 13 bases remaining between them. The CDR3 region is CATSSLRTGEKLFF. DNA of the CDR3: TGTGCCACCAGCAGTCTTCGGACGGGCGAAAAACTGTTTTTT.

This chain joins TRBV1 and TRBJ1-5. TRBV1 is classified as a pseudogene. This CDR3 is 18 amino acids long. CDR3 DNA sequence: TGCACCAGCAGCCGTAGACTTTCCGGGGCAGTAGGCAATCAGCCCCAGCATTTT. This sequence encodes CTSSRRLSGAVGNQPQHF.

The chain links TRBV13 to TRBJ1-1; TRBD1 matches at 10 bases. The germline CDR1 and CDR2 sequences are PRHDT and FYEKMQ (reference sequence). J gave up 4 bases and V 5 bases, and 10 bases lay outside the gene matches. The CDR3 runs to 16 residues. CDR3 in DNA: TGTGCCAGCAGCACCCGACAGGGGGCCGCAAGCACTGAAGCTTTCTTT. This encodes CASSTRQGAASTEAFF.

The chain employs TRBV5-1 and TRBJ1-1; 7 bases are a match to TRBD1. The CDR3 is made up of 13 amino acids. V dropped 4 bases and J dropped 7; count of bases not matched to a gene: 7. Germline CDR1 reads SGHRS; CDR2 reads YFSETQ. The CDR3 nucleotides read TGCGCCAGCAGCACCAACAGGGGTCTTGAAGCTTTCTTT. Amino acid sequence: CASSTNRGLEAFF. Full variable domain (rest looked up from reference TRBV5-1 and TRBJ1-1): KAGVTQTPRYLIKTRGQQVTLSCSPISGHRSVSWYQQTPGQGLQFLFEYFSETQRNKGNFPGRFSGRQFSNSRSEMNVSTLELGDSALYLCASSTNRGLEAFFGQGTRLTVV.

This chain connects TRBV18 to TRBJ2-1; 11 positions agree with TRBD2. The V gene end was trimmed by 3 bases and the J gene end by 9 bases; junction bases not matched to a gene: 10. This CDR3 contains 16 residues. CDR1 KGHSH and CDR2 LQKENI come from the germline V gene. CDR3 sequence reads: CASSPTLTSGETEQFF. CDR3 DNA: TGTGCCAGCTCACCTACGTTGACTAGCGGGGAGACTGAGCAGTTCTTC.

The chain's CDR3 is CASSSRTLDRFYGYTF. The CDR3 DNA follows: TGTGCCAGCAGTTCGCGAACCTTGGACAGATTCTATGGCTACACCTTC. The V and J genes are TRBV6-5 and TRBJ1-2, with D maybe TRBD1 (6 bases). Trimming took off 4 bases at V and 4 bases at J, with 19 bases between the two ends. CDR3 length: 16 amino acids. CDR1 and CDR2 (germline): MNHEY, SVGAGI.

This rearrangement joins TRBV6-9 to TRBJ1-3; D possibly corresponds to TRBD1 (5 bases). The CDR3 has 17 residues. V was clipped by 0 bases and J by 0 bases, with 12 bases between them. Per the germline V gene, CDR1 is MNHGY and CDR2 is SVAAGI. The CDR3: CASSYSAGRNSGNTIYF. In nucleotides, the CDR3 is TGTGCCAGCAGTTATTCGGCAGGGCGAAACTCTGGAAACACCATATATTTT.

This chain joins TRBV3-1 (or the pseudogene TRBV3-2) and TRBJ2-3; D possibly corresponds to TRBD2 (7 bases). Germline V CDR1 and CDR2: LGHDT, YNNKEL (reference sequence). This CDR3 is built from 16 residues. V gave up 4 bases and J gave up 2 bases, with 16 bases separating them. The CDR3 loop is CASSPGALAYTDTQYF. The CDR3 coding sequence is TGTGCCAGCAGCCCGGGGGCACTAGCGTACACAGATACGCAGTATTTT.

The chain has TRBV30 and TRBJ2-2, with D perhaps TRBD1 (7 bases). The CDR3 length is 15 residues. The germline V gene encodes CDR1 GTSNPN and CDR2 SVGIG (reference sequence). The V and J ends lost 5 bases and 5 bases respectively, with 18 bases between them. CDR3 loop: CAWSSEGRGTGELFF. The CDR3 nucleotides read TGTGCCTGGTCGTCGGAGGGCAGGGGGACCGGGGAGCTGTTTTTT.